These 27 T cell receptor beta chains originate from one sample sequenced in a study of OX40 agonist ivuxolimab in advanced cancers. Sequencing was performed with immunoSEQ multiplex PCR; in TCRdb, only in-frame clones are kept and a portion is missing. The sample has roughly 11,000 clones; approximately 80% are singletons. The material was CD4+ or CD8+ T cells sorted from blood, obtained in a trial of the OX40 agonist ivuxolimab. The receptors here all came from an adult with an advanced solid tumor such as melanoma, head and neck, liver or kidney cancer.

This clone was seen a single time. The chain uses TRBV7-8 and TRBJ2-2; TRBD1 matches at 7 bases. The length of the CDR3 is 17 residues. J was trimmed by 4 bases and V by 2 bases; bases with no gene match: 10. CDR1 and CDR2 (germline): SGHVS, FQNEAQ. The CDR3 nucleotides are TGTGCCAGCAGCTTAAAAGACAGGGTGACGGGCACCGGGGAGCTGTTTTTT. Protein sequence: CASSLKDRVTGTGELFF.

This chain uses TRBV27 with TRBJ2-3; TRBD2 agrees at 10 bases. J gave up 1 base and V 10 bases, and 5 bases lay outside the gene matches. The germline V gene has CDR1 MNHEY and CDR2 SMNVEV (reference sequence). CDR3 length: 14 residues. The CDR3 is CATSGGWGTDTQYF. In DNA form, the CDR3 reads TGTGCCACTAGCGGGGGTTGGGGCACAGATACGCAGTATTTT.

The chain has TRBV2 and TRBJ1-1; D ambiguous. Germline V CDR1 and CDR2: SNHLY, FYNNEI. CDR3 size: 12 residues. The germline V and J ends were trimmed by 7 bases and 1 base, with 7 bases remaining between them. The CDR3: CASTKANTEAFF. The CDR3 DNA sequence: TGTGCCAGCACGAAGGCGAACACTGAAGCTTTCTTT.

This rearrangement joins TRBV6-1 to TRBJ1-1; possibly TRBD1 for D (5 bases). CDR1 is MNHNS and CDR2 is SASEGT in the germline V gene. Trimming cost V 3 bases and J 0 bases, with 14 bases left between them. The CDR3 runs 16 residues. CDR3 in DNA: TGTGCCAGCAGTGACCAGGGCAGATTCATGAACACTGAAGCTTTCTTT. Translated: CASSDQGRFMNTEAFF.

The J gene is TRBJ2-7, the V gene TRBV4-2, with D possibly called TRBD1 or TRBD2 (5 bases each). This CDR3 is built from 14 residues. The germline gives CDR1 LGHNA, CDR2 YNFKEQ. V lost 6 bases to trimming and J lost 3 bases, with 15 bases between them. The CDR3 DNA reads TGTGCCAGCAGTTCCGTGGGGGACGGCTACGAGCAGTACTTC. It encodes CASSSVGDGYEQYF.

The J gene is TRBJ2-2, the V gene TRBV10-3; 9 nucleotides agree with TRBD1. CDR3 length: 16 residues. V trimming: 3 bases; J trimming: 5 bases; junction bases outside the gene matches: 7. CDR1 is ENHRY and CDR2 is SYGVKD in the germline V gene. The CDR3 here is CAISDPTGGGTGELFF. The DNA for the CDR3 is TGTGCCATCAGTGACCCGACAGGGGGAGGGACCGGGGAGCTGTTTTTT.

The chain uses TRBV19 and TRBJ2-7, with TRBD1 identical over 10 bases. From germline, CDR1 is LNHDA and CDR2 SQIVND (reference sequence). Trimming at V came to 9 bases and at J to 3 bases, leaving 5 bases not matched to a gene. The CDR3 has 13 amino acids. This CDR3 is CASRDRGNYEQYF. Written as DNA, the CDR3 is TGTGCCAGCCGGGACAGGGGTAACTACGAGCAGTACTTC.

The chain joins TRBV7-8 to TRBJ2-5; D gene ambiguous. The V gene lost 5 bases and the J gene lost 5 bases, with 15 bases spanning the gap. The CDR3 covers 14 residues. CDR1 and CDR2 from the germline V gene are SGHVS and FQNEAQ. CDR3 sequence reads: CASSRRSGEETQYF. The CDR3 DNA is TGTGCCAGCAGCCGTCGGTCAGGAGAGGAGACCCAGTACTTC.

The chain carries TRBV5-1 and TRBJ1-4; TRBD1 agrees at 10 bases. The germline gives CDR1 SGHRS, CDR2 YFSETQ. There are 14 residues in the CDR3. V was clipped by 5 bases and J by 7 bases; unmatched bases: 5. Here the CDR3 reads CASSGTGEAEKLFF. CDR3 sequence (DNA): TGCGCCAGCAGTGGGACAGGGGAAGCTGAAAAACTGTTTTTT.

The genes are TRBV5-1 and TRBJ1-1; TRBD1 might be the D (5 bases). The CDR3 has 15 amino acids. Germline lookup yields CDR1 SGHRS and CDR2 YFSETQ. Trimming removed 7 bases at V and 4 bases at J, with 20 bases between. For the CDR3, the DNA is TGCGCCAGCGGATACGCGACAGCCTCAGGCACTGAAGCTTTCTTT. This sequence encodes CASGYATASGTEAFF.

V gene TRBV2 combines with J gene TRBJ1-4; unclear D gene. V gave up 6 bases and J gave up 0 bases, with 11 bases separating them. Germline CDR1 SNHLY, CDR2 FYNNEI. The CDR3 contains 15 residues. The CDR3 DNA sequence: TGTGCCAGCAGCCAAGGAGGTTCAACTAATGAAAAACTGTTTTTT. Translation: CASSQGGSTNEKLFF. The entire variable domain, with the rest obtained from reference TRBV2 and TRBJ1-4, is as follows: EPEVTQTPSHQVTQMGQEVILRCVPISNHLYFYWYRQILGQKVEFLVSFYNNEISEKSEIFDDQFSVERPDGSNFTLKIRSTKLEDSAMYFCASSQGGSTNEKLFFGSGTQLSVL.

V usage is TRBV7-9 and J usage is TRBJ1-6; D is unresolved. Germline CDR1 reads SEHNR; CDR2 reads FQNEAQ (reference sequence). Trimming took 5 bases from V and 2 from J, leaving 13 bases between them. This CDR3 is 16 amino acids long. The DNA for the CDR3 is TGTGCCAGCAGCCCGGGCCCCGGGGCCTATAATTCACCCCTCCACTTT. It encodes CASSPGPGAYNSPLHF. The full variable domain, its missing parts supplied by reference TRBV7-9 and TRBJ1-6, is DTGVSQNPRHKITKRGQNVTFRCDPISEHNRLYWYRQTLGQGPEFLTYFQNEAQLEKSRLLSDRFSAERPKGSFSTLEIQRTEQGDSAMYLCASSPGPGAYNSPLHFGNGTRLTVT.

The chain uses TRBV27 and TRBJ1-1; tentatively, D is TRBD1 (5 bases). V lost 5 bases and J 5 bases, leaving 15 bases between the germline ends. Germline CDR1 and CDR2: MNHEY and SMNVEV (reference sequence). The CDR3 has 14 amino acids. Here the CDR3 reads CASSGREGRTEAFF. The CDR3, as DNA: TGTGCCAGCAGTGGGAGGGAGGGGAGAACTGAAGCTTTCTTT.

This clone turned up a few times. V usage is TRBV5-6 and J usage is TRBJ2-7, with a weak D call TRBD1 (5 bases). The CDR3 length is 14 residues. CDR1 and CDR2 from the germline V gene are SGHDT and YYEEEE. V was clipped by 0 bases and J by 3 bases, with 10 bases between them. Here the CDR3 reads CASSLVPRDYEQYF. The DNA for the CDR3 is TGTGCCAGCAGCTTGGTCCCCAGGGACTACGAGCAGTACTTC.

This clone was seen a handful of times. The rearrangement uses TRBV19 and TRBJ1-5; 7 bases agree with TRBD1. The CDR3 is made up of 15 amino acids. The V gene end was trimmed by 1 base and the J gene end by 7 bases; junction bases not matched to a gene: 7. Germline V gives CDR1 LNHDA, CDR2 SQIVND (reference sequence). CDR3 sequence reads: CASSIGTPGQQPQHF. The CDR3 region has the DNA TGTGCCAGTAGTATAGGGACCCCGGGACAGCAGCCCCAGCATTTT.

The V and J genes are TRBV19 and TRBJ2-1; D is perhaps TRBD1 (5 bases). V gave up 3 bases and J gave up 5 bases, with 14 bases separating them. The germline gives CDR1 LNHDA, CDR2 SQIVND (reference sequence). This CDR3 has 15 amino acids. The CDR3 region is CASSMVDSLNNEQFF. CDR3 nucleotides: TGTGCCAGTAGTATGGTAGACAGCTTAAACAATGAGCAGTTCTTC.

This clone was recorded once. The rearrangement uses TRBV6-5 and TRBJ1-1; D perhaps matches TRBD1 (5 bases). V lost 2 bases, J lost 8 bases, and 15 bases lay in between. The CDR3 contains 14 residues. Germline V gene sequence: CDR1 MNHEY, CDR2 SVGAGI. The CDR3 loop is CASSYGGRPTEAFF. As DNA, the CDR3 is TGTGCCAGCAGTTACGGGGGGAGACCAACCGAAGCTTTCTTT.

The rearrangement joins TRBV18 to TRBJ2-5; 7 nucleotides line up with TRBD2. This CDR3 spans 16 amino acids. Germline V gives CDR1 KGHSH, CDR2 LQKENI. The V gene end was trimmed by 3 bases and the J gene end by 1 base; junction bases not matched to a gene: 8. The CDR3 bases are TGTGCCAGCTCACCGGATGGCGGGGGAACCCAAGAGACCCAGTACTTC. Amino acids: CASSPDGGGTQETQYF.

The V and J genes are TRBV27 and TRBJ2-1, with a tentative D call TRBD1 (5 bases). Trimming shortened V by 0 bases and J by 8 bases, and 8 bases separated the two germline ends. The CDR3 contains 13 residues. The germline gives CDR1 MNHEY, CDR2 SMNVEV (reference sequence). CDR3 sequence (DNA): TGTGCCAGCAGTTTATCAGGGGCGGATGAGCAGTTCTTC. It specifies CASSLSGADEQFF.

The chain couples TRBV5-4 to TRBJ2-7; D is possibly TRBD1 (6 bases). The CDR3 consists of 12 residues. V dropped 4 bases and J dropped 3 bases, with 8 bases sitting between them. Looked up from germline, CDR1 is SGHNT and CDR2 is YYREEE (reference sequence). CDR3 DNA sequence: TGTGCCAGCAGCCCGGACAGCTACGAGCAGTACTTC. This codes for CASSPDSYEQYF.

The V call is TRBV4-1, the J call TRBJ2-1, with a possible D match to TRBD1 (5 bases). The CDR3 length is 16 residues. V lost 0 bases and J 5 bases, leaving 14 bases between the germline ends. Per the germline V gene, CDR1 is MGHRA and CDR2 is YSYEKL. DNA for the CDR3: TGCGCCAGCAGCCAAGAATTGGGGCTAGTTCACAATGAGCAGTTCTTC. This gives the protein CASSQELGLVHNEQFF.

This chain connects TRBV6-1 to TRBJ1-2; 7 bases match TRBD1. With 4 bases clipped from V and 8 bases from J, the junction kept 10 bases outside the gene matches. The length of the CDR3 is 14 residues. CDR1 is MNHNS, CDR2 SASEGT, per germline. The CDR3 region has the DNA TGTGCCAGCAGTGCGAGAACAGGGGTAGGGGGCTACACCTTC. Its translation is CASSARTGVGGYTF.

CDR3 DNA sequence: TGTGCCAGCAGTGACTCGACTCGGAAGTGCAATCAGCCCCAGCATTTT. Protein sequence: CASSDSTRKCNQPQHF. The J gene is TRBJ1-5, the V gene TRBV6-4; D is unclear. V dropped 0 bases and J dropped 2 bases, with 11 bases sitting between them. This CDR3 has 16 residues. Germline CDR1 and CDR2: MRHNA and SNTAGT.

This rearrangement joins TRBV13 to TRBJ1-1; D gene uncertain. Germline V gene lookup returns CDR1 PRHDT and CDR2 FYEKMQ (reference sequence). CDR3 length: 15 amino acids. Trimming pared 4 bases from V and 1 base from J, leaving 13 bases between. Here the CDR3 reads CASSSLGLSNTEAFF. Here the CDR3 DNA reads TGTGCCAGCAGCTCCCTGGGTCTTTCGAACACTGAAGCTTTCTTT.

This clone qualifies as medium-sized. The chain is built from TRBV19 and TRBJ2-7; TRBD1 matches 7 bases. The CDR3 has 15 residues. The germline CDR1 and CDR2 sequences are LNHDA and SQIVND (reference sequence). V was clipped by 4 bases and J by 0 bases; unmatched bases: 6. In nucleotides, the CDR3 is TGTGCCAGTAGTAATTGGACAGGTGACTCCTACGAGCAGTACTTC. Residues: CASSNWTGDSYEQYF.

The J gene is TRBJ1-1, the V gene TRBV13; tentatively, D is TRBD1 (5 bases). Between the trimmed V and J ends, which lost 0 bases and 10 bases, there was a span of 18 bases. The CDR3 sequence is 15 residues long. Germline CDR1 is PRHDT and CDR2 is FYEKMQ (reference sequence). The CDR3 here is CASSLGQGNPQGAFF. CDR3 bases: TGTGCCAGCAGCTTAGGGCAGGGAAACCCGCAGGGAGCTTTCTTT.

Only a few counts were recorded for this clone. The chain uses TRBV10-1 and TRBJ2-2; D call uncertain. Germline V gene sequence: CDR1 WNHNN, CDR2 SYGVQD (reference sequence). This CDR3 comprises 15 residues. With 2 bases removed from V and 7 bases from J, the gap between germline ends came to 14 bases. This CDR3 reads CASSETPAVHGELFF. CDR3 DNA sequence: TGCGCCAGCAGTGAGACTCCAGCTGTCCACGGGGAGCTGTTTTTT.